The TCR beta chain under discussion was sequenced for a study of T cells expressing NK-cell markers. Findings and caveats of the study: Whether expanded NKG2C+ T cell clones were HCMV specific stayed uncertain.

Points on this clonotype: Its antigen is undetermined.

The CDR3 runs to 14 residues. CDR1 SGHAT and CDR2 FQNNGV come from the germline V gene. TCRdb derives one entry per CDR3 protein from the 5' RACE reads, leaving out DNA. The data include about 450,000 distinct CDR3 sequences; the top ten clones carry 7.3%. This rearrangement joins TRBV11-2 to TRBJ2-5; checking the TCRdb D call of TRBD2 is not possible without DNA. This sequence was found in a woman between 18 and 70 years old in good health. Sequenced: blood T cells: a sorted CD56 or NKG2C T cell subset, CD4+ or CD8+ T cells, or bulk PBMC T cells (not recorded which). CDR3 amino acids: CASSLVGLKETQYF.